The 9 T cell receptor beta chains presented below share a single source sample, sequenced in a study of blood T cells in healthy people across ages. A second PCR, run for roughly 7 to 11 cycles, used a sample-barcoded 5' primer plus a J-beta primer mix. Each CDR3 protein is one row after TCRdb ran MiXCR on the 5' RACE reads. In the table there are roughly 700,000 distinct CDR3 sequences, approximately 50% of which are singletons. The sample was blood. These receptors came from a woman between 55 and 75 years old in good health.

This clonotype was counted only a few times. V is TRBV12-3 or TRBV12-4 and J is TRBJ2-5; D tentatively reads TRBD1 or TRBD2 (5 bases each). The CDR3 loop spans 22 amino acids. The V end was cut by 5 bases, the J end by 2 bases, with 36 bases between. The CDR3 sequence: CASSPGEPFKTRVHNEQETQYF. The CDR3 DNA sequence: TGTGCCAGCAGTCCCGGGGAGCCCTTCAAAACCAGGGTACACAATGAACAAGAGACCCAGTACTTC.

The chain carries TRBV7-2 and TRBJ2-3; 9 nucleotides agree with TRBD2. The CDR3 is 15 amino acids. The V gene's germline CDR1 is SGHTA and CDR2 FQGNSA. J gave up 6 bases and V 3 bases, and 7 bases lay outside the gene matches. The CDR3 nucleotides are TGTGCCAGCAGCTTGCGCGGGAGGGCGGCGGATACGCAGTATTTT. Translation: CASSLRGRAADTQYF.

In DNA form, the CDR3 reads TGCAGTGCCTTAGCGGGAGGGCCCCTCAATGAGCAGTTCTTC. It translates to CSALAGGPLNEQFF. This sequence joins TRBV20-1 and TRBJ2-1; TRBD2 matches at 11 bases. CDR1 and CDR2 (germline): DFQATT, SNEGSKA (reference sequence). This CDR3 is 14 amino acids long. Losses at the gene ends were 6 bases for V and 6 bases for J; bases not matched to a gene: 7.

This clonotype showed up just a few times. J is TRBJ2-5 and V is TRBV7-2, with TRBD2 matching over 7 bases. The J call may be mistaken, given a closer DNA end match to TRBJ2-7. The CDR3 has 15 residues. CDR1 and CDR2 from the germline V gene are SGHTA and FQGNSA. The CDR3 region has the DNA TGTGCCAGCAGCTTCGTGGCGGGAGCGGTGTTCGAGCAGTACTTC. Its protein product is CASSFVAGAVFEQYF.

This clonotype occurred a few times. The chain carries TRBV7-3 and TRBJ2-1; 9 bases are shared with TRBD2. The end of the DNA aligns better with TRBJ2-7, so the J call may be wrong. The CDR3 has 14 residues. Germline V gene data show CDR1 as SGHTA and CDR2 as FQGTGA. The CDR3 region is CASSPGLANNEQYF. As DNA, the CDR3 is TGTGCCAGCAGCCCGGGACTAGCTAACAATGAGCAGTACTTC.

The chain employs TRBV20-1 and TRBJ1-5; unclear D gene. V was cut by 3 bases and J by 4 bases, with 10 bases left in between. Germline loops: CDR1 DFQATT, CDR2 SNEGSKA (reference sequence). The CDR3 spans 13 residues. For the CDR3, the DNA is TGCAGTGCTAGTAGGTCAGCTAATCAGCCCCAGCATTTT. Translated, it gives CSASRSANQPQHF.

This sequence joins TRBV20-1 and TRBJ2-1; D is perhaps TRBD1 or TRBD2 (5 bases each). This CDR3 has 15 amino acids. Germline V lookup: CDR1 DFQATT, CDR2 SNEGSKA (reference sequence). V was clipped by 5 bases and J by 5 bases, with 19 bases between them. The CDR3 here is CSALHRAMGDNEQFF. CDR3 DNA sequence: TGCAGTGCTCTCCACCGGGCCATGGGGGACAATGAGCAGTTCTTC.

The chain employs TRBV28 and TRBJ1-3, with 9 bases that match TRBD1. Germline V lookup: CDR1 MDHEN, CDR2 SYDVKM. The CDR3 is made up of 15 amino acids. The V segment lost 2 bases and the J segment 1 base; nucleotides outside the gene matches: 0. The CDR3 here is CASSLGTGSGNTIYF. In nucleotides, the CDR3 is TGTGCCAGCAGTTTAGGGACAGGGTCTGGAAACACCATATATTTT.

This clonotype has only one observation. At one end, the junction sequence differs from germline, possibly due to a read error. This chain links TRBV20-1 with TRBJ2-3, with 10 bases fitting TRBD2. In germline, CDR1 is DFQATT, CDR2 SNEGSKA (reference sequence). This CDR3 contains 15 residues. The CDR3 DNA reads TGCAGTGCTAGAGATGCTAGCGGGAGAAGTGATACGCGGTATTTT. It specifies CSARDASGRSDTRYF.